Listed below are T cell receptor beta chains from one sample, sequenced in a study of blood T cell repertoires in COVID-19. Assay: immunoSEQ multiplex PCR; the TCRdb copy retains only in-frame clones and omits some. Altogether more than 250,000 clones are present, approximately 88% being singletons, with the ten largest covering approximately 1.6%. Sequencing input: peripheral blood. These receptor sequences come from a woman between 25 and 40 years old with COVID-19, enrolled during active disease. Each CDR3 is given with its conserved first and last residue. The D gene is left open where the match is weak. Rows give clone size only sometimes, using once, few, many, or a class for an expanded clone.

d_call: -
j_call: TRBJ1-2
v_call: TRBV5-1
clone_size: -
cdr3_nt: TGCGCCAGCAGCTTGGTTAGCTACCCTTCTAACTATGGCTACACCTTC
cdr3_aa: CASSLVSYPSNYGYTF

d_call: -
j_call: TRBJ1-4
v_call: TRBV28
clone_size: -
cdr3_nt: TGTGCCAGCAGTTTCAGGGAAAAACTGTTTTTT
cdr3_aa: CASSFREKLFF

d_call: TRBD1
j_call: TRBJ2-7
v_call: TRBV14
clone_size: -
cdr3_nt: TGTGCCAGCAGCCAAGATTATGTTGGGGACAGGGACTCCTACGAGCAGTACTTC
cdr3_aa: CASSQDYVGDRDSYEQYF

d_call: TRBD1
j_call: TRBJ1-4
v_call: TRBV2
clone_size: -
cdr3_nt: TGTGCCAGCAGCGTTCAGGGGGCTAATGAAAAACTGTTTTTT
cdr3_aa: CASSVQGANEKLFF

d_call: -
j_call: TRBJ1-3
v_call: TRBV7-6
clone_size: -
cdr3_nt: TGTGCCAGCAGCTTAGATAACGTAGCTGGAAACACCATATATTTT
cdr3_aa: CASSLDNVAGNTIYF

d_call: -
j_call: TRBJ1-2
v_call: TRBV28
clone_size: once
cdr3_nt: TGTGCCACCTTGGGTCGGACACAACTTAACTATGGCTACACCTTC
cdr3_aa: CATLGRTQLNYGYTF

d_call: TRBD1
j_call: TRBJ1-2
v_call: TRBV10-3
clone_size: -
cdr3_nt: TGTGCCATCAGTGAGTTGACAGGGAACTATGGCTACACCTTC
cdr3_aa: CAISELTGNYGYTF

d_call: TRBD1
j_call: TRBJ1-2
v_call: TRBV6-6
clone_size: -
cdr3_nt: TGTGCCAGCAGAGAAGGGACAGCAGCTAACTATGGCTACACCTTC
cdr3_aa: CASREGTAANYGYTF

d_call: TRBD1
j_call: TRBJ1-2
v_call: TRBV20-1
clone_size: -
cdr3_nt: TGCAGTGCTACTGAAACAGGGGGTTTATATGGCTACACCTTC
cdr3_aa: CSATETGGLYGYTF

d_call: -
j_call: TRBJ2-2
v_call: TRBV4-1
clone_size: -
cdr3_nt: TGCGCCAGCAGCCGGAGGGCAGAAGCTCCGAACACCGGGGAGCTGTTTTTT
cdr3_aa: CASSRRAEAPNTGELFF

d_call: -
j_call: TRBJ2-1
v_call: TRBV19
clone_size: once
cdr3_nt: TGTGCCAGTAGTATTCTTGGCTATGAGCAGTTCTTC
cdr3_aa: CASSILGYEQFF

d_call: TRBD2
j_call: TRBJ2-3
v_call: TRBV7-2
clone_size: -
cdr3_nt: TGTGCCAGCAGCTTAGGGAGGGTTAGCGGGGTCTATACGCAGTATTTT
cdr3_aa: CASSLGRVSGVYTQYF

d_call: -
j_call: TRBJ1-1
v_call: TRBV3-1/TRBV3-2
clone_size: -
cdr3_nt: TGTGCCAGCAGCCAAAGAGGGCAAACTGAAGCTTTCTTT
cdr3_aa: CASSQRGQTEAFF

d_call: TRBD1
j_call: TRBJ1-1
v_call: TRBV5-1
clone_size: few
cdr3_nt: TGCGCCAGCAACTCCGGGACAGGGGTTTCTGAAGCTTTCTTT
cdr3_aa: CASNSGTGVSEAFF

d_call: -
j_call: TRBJ1-1
v_call: TRBV29-1
clone_size: -
cdr3_nt: TGCAGCGTTGGCAGGCAGGGCACTGAAGCTTTCTTT
cdr3_aa: CSVGRQGTEAFF

d_call: -
j_call: TRBJ2-7
v_call: TRBV5-1
clone_size: -
cdr3_nt: TGCGCCAGCAGCTTTGAACGTAGCTCCTACGAGCAGTACTTC
cdr3_aa: CASSFERSSYEQYF

d_call: TRBD1
j_call: TRBJ1-5
v_call: TRBV6-5
clone_size: -
cdr3_nt: TGTGCCAGCAGGGACAGGGGGAGGGGGCCCCAGCATTTT
cdr3_aa: CASRDRGRGPQHF

d_call: -
j_call: TRBJ1-5
v_call: TRBV19
clone_size: -
cdr3_nt: TGTGCCAGTAGTCTCATCCGACATAGCAATCAGCCCCAGCATTTT
cdr3_aa: CASSLIRHSNQPQHF

d_call: -
j_call: TRBJ1-5
v_call: TRBV6-2/TRBV6-3
clone_size: -
cdr3_nt: TGTGCCAGCAGTCCACAGGGACCAAGCAATCAGCCCCAGCATTTT
cdr3_aa: CASSPQGPSNQPQHF

d_call: -
j_call: TRBJ2-2
v_call: TRBV3-1/TRBV3-2
clone_size: -
cdr3_nt: TGTGCCAGCAGCCAATCCCCTTTAGTGGTTACCGGGGAGCTGTTTTTT
cdr3_aa: CASSQSPLVVTGELFF

d_call: -
j_call: TRBJ2-2
v_call: TRBV10-3
clone_size: -
cdr3_nt: TGTGCCATCAGTGAGAGAGGGTCGGGCAGCCCCGCGAACACCGGGGAGCTGTTTTTT
cdr3_aa: CAISERGSGSPANTGELFF

d_call: TRBD1
j_call: TRBJ2-7
v_call: TRBV19
clone_size: -
cdr3_nt: TGTGCCAGTAGCGAACCGGGACAGAAATTCTCCTACGAGCAGTACTTC
cdr3_aa: CASSEPGQKFSYEQYF

d_call: -
j_call: TRBJ1-1
v_call: TRBV5-1
clone_size: -
cdr3_nt: TGCGCCAGCAGAAAAACAGGTTTCGGCACTGAAGCTTTCTTT
cdr3_aa: CASRKTGFGTEAFF

d_call: TRBD1
j_call: TRBJ1-2
v_call: TRBV9
clone_size: few
cdr3_nt: TGTGCCAGCAGCAGAGGAGACAGGGGGCTCGGCTACACCTTC
cdr3_aa: CASSRGDRGLGYTF

d_call: -
j_call: TRBJ2-3
v_call: TRBV19
clone_size: -
cdr3_nt: TGTGCCAGTAGCCTTGGGGGGGGACATAGCACAGATACGCAGTATTTT
cdr3_aa: CASSLGGGHSTDTQYF

d_call: TRBD1
j_call: TRBJ2-3
v_call: TRBV5-1
clone_size: -
cdr3_nt: TGCGCCAGCAGCATGTCTGAGGGGGCTGATACGCAGTATTTT
cdr3_aa: CASSMSEGADTQYF

d_call: -
j_call: TRBJ1-1
v_call: TRBV6-6
clone_size: -
cdr3_nt: TGTGCCAGCAGTTACTATCCGGGAGGGAACACTGAAGCTTTCTTT
cdr3_aa: CASSYYPGGNTEAFF

d_call: TRBD2
j_call: TRBJ2-5
v_call: TRBV10-3
clone_size: -
cdr3_nt: TGTGCCATCAGGGGGACTAGTGGAGGACAAGAGACCCAGTACTTC
cdr3_aa: CAIRGTSGGQETQYF

d_call: -
j_call: TRBJ1-5
v_call: TRBV19
clone_size: -
cdr3_nt: TGTGCCAGTAGTATAGACCAAACGGTGCAGCCCCAGCATTTT
cdr3_aa: CASSIDQTVQPQHF

d_call: TRBD2
j_call: TRBJ2-3
v_call: TRBV19
clone_size: -
cdr3_nt: TGTGCCAGTAGTATGGGCGGGGGGGCCCCAGATACGCAGTATTTT
cdr3_aa: CASSMGGGAPDTQYF

d_call: TRBD1
j_call: TRBJ1-5
v_call: TRBV6-1
clone_size: -
cdr3_nt: TGTGCCAGCAGTGAAAGGGGGCTTGGCAATCAGCCCCAGCATTTT
cdr3_aa: CASSERGLGNQPQHF

d_call: -
j_call: TRBJ2-3
v_call: TRBV18
clone_size: -
cdr3_nt: TGTGCCAGCTCACCAGGGGCCCCAGATACGCAGTATTTT
cdr3_aa: CASSPGAPDTQYF

d_call: -
j_call: TRBJ1-1
v_call: TRBV29-1
clone_size: few
cdr3_nt: TGCAGCGTTGAAGGGGCTCACAGGGACGGGAAAACTGAAGCTTTCTTT
cdr3_aa: CSVEGAHRDGKTEAFF

d_call: -
j_call: TRBJ2-5
v_call: TRBV6-1
clone_size: -
cdr3_nt: TGTGCCAGCAGTGAAGCGGAGGGGCGCGAGACCCAGTACTTC
cdr3_aa: CASSEAEGRETQYF

d_call: -
j_call: TRBJ1-1
v_call: TRBV2
clone_size: -
cdr3_nt: TGTGCCAGCGGCCAGGGCCTTACGGCTGAAGCTTTCTTT
cdr3_aa: CASGQGLTAEAFF